The 31 T cell receptor beta chains below come from one sample, sequenced in a study of blood T cell repertoires in COVID-19 (dated by TCRdb to about 2020). Libraries were built with the immunoSEQ multiplex PCR assay. TCRdb mirrors the immuneACCESS table, restricted to in-frame sequences. Some clones are absent from its copies; in checked studies, under half trace to an unresolved V gene, and the reason for the others is unknown. The sample data list 280,000 or so clones, and 85% of these were observed just once. 2% to 3% of the sample is held by the ten biggest clonotypes. What was sequenced was PBMCs or T cells enriched from blood (not recorded which). These receptor sequences come from a woman between 45 and 65 years old who had recovered from COVID-19.

The rearrangement joins TRBV11-2 to TRBJ2-7, with a possible D match to TRBD1 (5 bases). The ends were cut back, 2 bases at V and 2 bases at J, with 13 bases in the middle. This CDR3 is built from 15 residues. Germline V lookup: CDR1 SGHAT, CDR2 FQNNGV. This CDR3 reads CASSLYRDSAYEQYF. As DNA, the CDR3 is TGTGCCAGCAGCTTATATCGTGACAGTGCCTACGAGCAGTACTTC.

V is TRBV6-5 and J is TRBJ1-5; no definite D call. From germline, CDR1 is MNHEY and CDR2 SVGAGI. The V gene lost 2 bases and the J gene lost 3 bases, with 11 bases spanning the gap. The CDR3 length is 15 residues. The CDR3 region is CASSYPGGNNQPQHF. For the CDR3, the DNA is TGTGCCAGCAGTTACCCCGGCGGGAACAATCAGCCCCAGCATTTT.

This sequence joins TRBV7-8 and TRBJ2-7; the D gene is possibly TRBD2 (5 bases). The germline V and J ends were trimmed by 5 bases and 3 bases, with 11 bases remaining between them. The V gene's germline CDR1 is SGHVS and CDR2 FQNEAQ. The CDR3 runs 13 residues. The DNA of the CDR3 is TGTGCCAGCAGCCACTGGACTTTCTACGAGCAGTACTTC. As protein: CASSHWTFYEQYF.

The chain couples TRBV28 to TRBJ1-1; 8 bases agree with TRBD1. The J segment lost 4 bases and the V segment lost 4 bases, leaving 8 bases of the junction unmatched. The CDR3 contains 15 residues. Germline V gene sequence: CDR1 MDHEN, CDR2 SYDVKM. This chain's CDR3 is CASSSDWDRPTEAFF. CDR3 DNA: TGTGCCAGCAGTTCTGACTGGGACAGGCCCACTGAAGCTTTCTTT.

This sequence joins TRBV5-4 and TRBJ1-3; D gene ambiguous. Germline assignment: CDR1 SGHNT and CDR2 YYREEE (reference sequence). V lost 0 bases and J lost 0, with 13 bases in between. The CDR3 contains 17 residues. CDR3 protein: CASSLAGRRNSGNTIYF. The CDR3 DNA reads TGTGCCAGCAGCTTGGCAGGAAGGCGTAACTCTGGAAACACCATATATTTT.

The chain recombines TRBV7-2 with TRBJ1-1; 8 nucleotides line up with TRBD1. Trimming took 7 bases from V and 3 from J; bases not matched to a gene: 10. Germline CDR1 is SGHTA and CDR2 is FQGNSA. The CDR3 contains 15 residues. The CDR3 sequence is CASTLMDRADTEAFF. As DNA, the CDR3 is TGTGCCAGCACCTTGATGGACAGGGCGGACACTGAAGCTTTCTTT.

For this clone: Given a much more abundant clone one base away, this may be a read error. The chain couples TRBV5-8 to TRBJ2-5; D is uncertain. Per the germline V gene, CDR1 is SGHTS and CDR2 is YDEGEE. This CDR3 is 11 amino acids long. V was trimmed by 2 bases and J by 5 bases, leaving 4 bases between them. CDR3 coding DNA: TGTGCCAGCAGCTTCAGGGAGACCCAGTACTTC. Encoded protein: CASSFRETQYF.

The V gene is TRBV2, the J gene TRBJ2-4; TRBD1 matches at 9 bases. Trimming took 7 bases from V and 2 from J; bases not matched to a gene: 6. CDR3 length equals 15 residues. The germline gives CDR1 SNHLY, CDR2 FYNNEI. As DNA, the CDR3 is TGTGCCAGCATGATGGACAGGGGCTCCAAAAACATTCAGTACTTC. This gives the protein CASMMDRGSKNIQYF.

The chain is built from TRBV19 and TRBJ1-5, with unresolved D. V gave up 5 bases and J gave up 6 bases, with 8 bases separating them. The germline V gene has CDR1 LNHDA and CDR2 SQIVND (reference sequence). CDR3 length: 12 residues. The CDR3 coding sequence is TGTGCCAGTAGTCGACTCTCTCAGCCCCAGCATTTT. Its translation: CASSRLSQPQHF.

The CDR3: CASSYSKGTLTTNEKLFF. CDR3 bases: TGTGCCAGCAGTTACTCGAAAGGGACACTCACAACTAATGAAAAACTGTTTTTT. This sequence joins TRBV6-2 or TRBV6-3 and TRBJ1-4; TRBD1 might be the D (6 bases). The V and J ends lost 0 bases and 0 bases respectively, with 14 bases between them. Germline V gene lookup returns CDR1 MNHEY and CDR2 SVGEGT. The CDR3 extends over 18 amino acids.

The chain combines TRBV7-9 with TRBJ2-3; the D is unclear. Germline V gene sequence: CDR1 SEHNR, CDR2 FQNEAQ (reference sequence). V lost 2 bases, J lost 0 bases, and 9 bases lay in between. The CDR3 loop spans 15 amino acids. CDR3 sequence (DNA): TGTGCCAGCAGCTTATCAGCGTTTAGCACAGATACGCAGTATTTT. Protein sequence: CASSLSAFSTDTQYF.

There are a few counts of this clone. The V gene is TRBV7-7, the J gene TRBJ2-5; D perhaps matches TRBD1 (5 bases). This CDR3 is 16 amino acids long. V was pared by 0 bases and J by 4 bases, with 15 bases between. CDR1 is SSHAT and CDR2 is FNYEAQ in the germline V gene (reference sequence). CDR3 amino acids: CASSLARQGLGETQYF. CDR3 nucleotide sequence: TGTGCCAGCAGCTTAGCGAGGCAGGGTCTGGGAGAGACCCAGTACTTC.

The genes are TRBV9 and TRBJ2-7; possibly TRBD2 for D (5 bases). The germline CDR1 and CDR2 sequences are SGDLS and YYNGEE. Trimming cost V 0 bases and J 2 bases, with 9 bases left between them. The length of the CDR3 is 14 residues. CDR3 loop: CASSVEAVTYEQYF. As DNA, the CDR3 is TGTGCCAGCAGCGTAGAAGCGGTCACCTACGAGCAGTACTTC.

The chain employs TRBV27 and TRBJ1-2; possibly TRBD1 for D (5 bases). V lost 4 bases, J lost 7 bases, and 19 bases lay in between. This CDR3 region has 15 residues. CDR1 MNHEY and CDR2 SMNVEV come from the germline V gene (reference sequence). The CDR3 coding sequence is TGTGCCAGCAGTTCCGCGGGAGCGGGGGGATCTGGCTACACCTTC. Its translation: CASSSAGAGGSGYTF.

The chain combines TRBV28 with TRBJ1-2, with no clear D. V lost 5 bases and J lost 0, with 7 bases in between. Germline CDR1 MDHEN, CDR2 SYDVKM. The CDR3 sequence is 13 residues long. CDR3 amino acids: CASSEQTNYGYTF. Here the CDR3 DNA reads TGTGCCAGCAGTGAACAGACTAACTATGGCTACACCTTC.

The CDR3 DNA is TGCAGTGTCGAGCCTTACAATGAGCAGTTCTTC. Translated, it gives CSVEPYNEQFF. The chain combines TRBV20-1 with TRBJ2-1; D remains ambiguous. The germline V and J ends were trimmed by 7 bases and 4 bases, with 8 bases remaining between them. This CDR3 is 11 amino acids long. The germline V gene has CDR1 DFQATT and CDR2 SNEGSKA (reference sequence).

The chain joins TRBV24-1 to TRBJ2-3; 8 bases are a match to TRBD2. With 3 bases clipped from V and 11 bases from J, the junction kept 15 bases outside the gene matches. Germline CDR1 and CDR2: KGHDR and SFDVKD. The CDR3 has 16 amino acids. The CDR3 DNA is TGTGCCACCAGTGATGCAGACAGCGGGAGTACCTTTGGGCAGTATTTT. Amino acid sequence: CATSDADSGSTFGQYF.

The chain uses TRBV7-2 and TRBJ2-7; tentatively, D is TRBD2 (5 bases). This CDR3 has 11 amino acids. V lost 3 bases and J lost 10, with 10 bases in between. The V gene's germline CDR1 is SGHTA and CDR2 FQGNSA. This CDR3 is CASSFGEAQYF. The CDR3 bases are TGTGCCAGCAGCTTCGGGGAAGCCCAGTACTTC.

V is TRBV14 and J is TRBJ1-1, with a tentative D call TRBD1 (5 bases). The V gene's germline CDR1 is SGHDN and CDR2 FVKESK. The CDR3 runs 13 residues. The V end was cut by 6 bases, the J end by 4 bases, with 12 bases between. CDR3 coding DNA: TGTGCCAGCAGACACCAGGGTGTCACTGAAGCTTTCTTT. Translated, it gives CASRHQGVTEAFF.

The CDR3 here is CASSLSAGLAKNIQYF. The CDR3 DNA reads TGTGCCAGCAGTTTATCCGCGGGGTTAGCCAAAAACATTCAGTACTTC. The genes are TRBV27 and TRBJ2-4, with D perhaps matching TRBD2 (6 bases). From germline, CDR1 is MNHEY and CDR2 SMNVEV (reference sequence). Trimming pared 0 bases from V and 0 bases from J, leaving 9 bases between. The CDR3 runs to 16 residues.

The chain recombines TRBV18 with TRBJ2-5; TRBD1 agrees at 8 bases. Germline lookup yields CDR1 KGHSH and CDR2 LQKENI. J was trimmed by 5 bases and V by 6 bases; bases with no gene match: 5. This CDR3 has 13 amino acids. Here the CDR3 reads CASSWDRSETQYF. CDR3 sequence (DNA): TGTGCCAGCTCCTGGGACAGGTCGGAGACCCAGTACTTC.

The CDR3 DNA is TGTGCCAGCAGCTTATTAGTAGGGGGGGTGAACACTGAAGCTTTCTTT. This gives the protein CASSLLVGGVNTEAFF. The chain is built from TRBV7-2 and TRBJ1-1; D possibly corresponds to TRBD1 (6 bases). Germline loops: CDR1 SGHTA, CDR2 FQGNSA. The CDR3 is 16 amino acids. V was trimmed by 2 bases and J by 0 bases, leaving 13 bases between them.

The chain uses TRBV5-1 and TRBJ2-5; the D gene is possibly TRBD1 (5 bases). V was clipped by 4 bases and J by 7 bases, with 17 bases between them. CDR1 and CDR2 (germline): SGHRS, YFSETQ. CDR3 length: 14 residues. The CDR3 sequence is CASSPLQSTGTQYF. Written as DNA, the CDR3 is TGCGCCAGCAGCCCACTACAGTCCACAGGGACCCAGTACTTC.

This clone showed up just once. The chain combines TRBV30 with TRBJ2-7, with TRBD2 matching 7 bases. Germline CDR1 reads GTSNPN; CDR2 reads SVGIG (reference sequence). Trimming cost V 4 bases and J 2 bases; bases outside gene matches: 2. This CDR3 is built from 12 residues. This CDR3 is CAWMGLTYEQYF. CDR3 nucleotide sequence: TGTGCCTGGATGGGACTAACCTACGAGCAGTACTTC. Based on the CDR3 plus reference TRBV30 and TRBJ2-7, the full variable domain is SQTIHQWPATLVQPVGSPLSLECTVEGTSNPNLYWYRQAAGRGLQLLFYSVGIGQISSEVPQNLSASRPQDRQFILSSKKLLLSDSGFYLCAWMGLTYEQYFGPGTRLTVT.

The genes are TRBV10-3 and TRBJ1-1; D call uncertain. Per germline, CDR1 ENHRY and CDR2 SYGVKD. Trimming took off 7 bases at V and 1 base at J, with 13 bases between the two ends. This CDR3 comprises 14 residues. The chain's CDR3 is CAIKVREENTEAFF. The CDR3 nucleotides read TGTGCCATCAAGGTGAGGGAGGAGAACACTGAAGCTTTCTTT.

The V gene is TRBV29-1, the J gene TRBJ2-7, with 11 bases identical to TRBD2. Unmatched junction bases numbered 14, after V lost 5 bases and J lost 2 bases. The CDR3 loop spans 17 amino acids. The germline V gene encodes CDR1 SQVTM and CDR2 ANQGSEA. Here the CDR3 DNA reads TGCAGCGTTCGATCTTGGGCTAGCGGGAGGTTTCCCTACGAGCAGTACTTC. As protein: CSVRSWASGRFPYEQYF.

The chain joins TRBV18 to TRBJ2-7, with D perhaps TRBD1 (5 bases). CDR1 is KGHSH and CDR2 is LQKENI in the germline V gene. This CDR3 spans 15 amino acids. Deletions cut 3 bases from V and 2 bases from J, with 14 bases between. As DNA, the CDR3 is TGTGCCAGCTCACCGAGCTCGACAGCTACCTACGAGCAGTACTTC. This translates into CASSPSSTATYEQYF.

This sequence joins TRBV9 and TRBJ1-4; maybe TRBD1 (5 bases). CDR3 length equals 14 residues. The germline V gene encodes CDR1 SGDLS and CDR2 YYNGEE. The V gene lost 2 bases and the J gene lost 4 bases, with 9 bases spanning the gap. For the CDR3, the DNA is TGTGCCAGCAGCGTTTCAGGGTTTAATGAAAAACTGTTTTTT. Its protein product is CASSVSGFNEKLFF.

The chain carries TRBV6-5 and TRBJ2-1, with D maybe TRBD2 (6 bases). The CDR3 sequence is 12 residues long. Trimming shortened V by 2 bases and J by 7 bases, and 6 bases separated the two germline ends. Germline V CDR1 and CDR2: MNHEY, SVGAGI. The CDR3: CASSYGGNEQFF. The CDR3, as DNA: TGTGCCAGCAGTTACGGGGGGAATGAGCAGTTCTTC.

This chain uses TRBV6-5 with TRBJ1-4, with D possibly matching TRBD1 (6 bases). CDR1 and CDR2 from the germline V gene are MNHEY and SVGAGI. The ends were cut back, 6 bases at V and 5 bases at J, with 13 bases in the middle. The CDR3 has 14 residues. The CDR3 protein is CASSRTDTNEKLFF. The CDR3 DNA reads TGTGCCAGCAGCCGGACAGATACAAATGAAAAACTGTTTTTT.

The chain recombines TRBV19 with TRBJ2-6; possibly TRBD1 for D (6 bases). Germline V CDR1 and CDR2: LNHDA, SQIVND (reference sequence). The CDR3 spans 15 residues. Trimming left V 6 bases short and J 2 bases short, with 11 bases between. The CDR3 loop reads CASSRQEAGANVLTF. The CDR3 DNA sequence: TGTGCCAGTAGCAGACAGGAGGCTGGGGCCAACGTCCTGACTTTC.